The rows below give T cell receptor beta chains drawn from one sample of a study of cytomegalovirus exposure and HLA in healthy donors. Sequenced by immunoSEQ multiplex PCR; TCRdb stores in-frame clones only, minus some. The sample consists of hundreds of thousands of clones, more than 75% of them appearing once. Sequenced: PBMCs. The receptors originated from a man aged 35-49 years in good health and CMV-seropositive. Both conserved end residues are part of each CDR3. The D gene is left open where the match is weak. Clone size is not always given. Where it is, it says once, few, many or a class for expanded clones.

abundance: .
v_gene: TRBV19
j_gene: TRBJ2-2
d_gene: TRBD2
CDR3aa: CATRGASGIRELFF
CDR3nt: TGTGCCACCCGGGGGGCTAGCGGGATCCGGGAGCTGTTTTTT

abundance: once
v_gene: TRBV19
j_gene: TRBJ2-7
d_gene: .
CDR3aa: CASTLAFGNYEQYF
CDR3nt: TGTGCCAGTACCTTAGCATTCGGCAACTACGAGCAGTACTTC

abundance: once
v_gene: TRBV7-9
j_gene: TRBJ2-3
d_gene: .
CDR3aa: CASSSQTDTQYF
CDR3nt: TGTGCCAGCAGCTCCCAGACAGATACGCAGTATTTT

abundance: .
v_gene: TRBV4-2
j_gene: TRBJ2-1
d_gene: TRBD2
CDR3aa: CASSQETSGRAEQFF
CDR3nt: TGTGCCAGCAGCCAAGAGACTAGCGGGAGGGCTGAGCAGTTCTTC

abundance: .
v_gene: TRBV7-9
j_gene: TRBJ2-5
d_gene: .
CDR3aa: CASSLGGAQETQYF
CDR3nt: TGTGCCAGCAGCCTTGGGGGGGCGCAAGAGACCCAGTACTTC

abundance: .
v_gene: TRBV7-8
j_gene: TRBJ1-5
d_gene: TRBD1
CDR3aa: CASSRTGGRGSNQPQHF
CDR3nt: TGTGCCAGCAGCCGGACAGGGGGACGGGGCAGCAATCAGCCCCAGCATTTT

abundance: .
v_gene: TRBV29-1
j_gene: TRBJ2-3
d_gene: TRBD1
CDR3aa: CSVTLTGQGRTDTQYF
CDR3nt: TGCAGCGTTACCCTAACGGGACAGGGGCGCACAGATACGCAGTATTTT

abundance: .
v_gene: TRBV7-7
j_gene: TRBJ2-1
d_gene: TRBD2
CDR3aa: CASSFSSGSYNEQFF
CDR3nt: TGTGCTAGCAGCTTCTCCAGCGGGAGCTACAATGAGCAGTTCTTC

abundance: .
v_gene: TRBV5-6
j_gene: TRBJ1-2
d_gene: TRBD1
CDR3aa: CASSLGDRIFNYGYTF
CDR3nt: TGTGCCAGCAGCTTGGGGGACAGGATATTTAACTATGGCTACACCTTC

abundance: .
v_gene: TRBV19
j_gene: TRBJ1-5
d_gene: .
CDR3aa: CASGGYQPQHF
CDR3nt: TGTGCCAGCGGGGGGTACCAGCCCCAGCATTTT

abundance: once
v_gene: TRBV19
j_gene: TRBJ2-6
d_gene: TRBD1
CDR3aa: CASSTTRGRATLSGANVLTF
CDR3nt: TGTGCCAGTAGCACTACCAGGGGGCGTGCTACTCTCTCTGGGGCCAACGTCCTGACTTTC

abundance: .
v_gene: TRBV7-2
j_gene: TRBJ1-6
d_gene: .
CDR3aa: CASSLQGPRFYNSPLHF
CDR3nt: TGTGCCAGCAGCTTACAGGGGCCCCGCTTTTACAATTCACCCCTCCACTTT

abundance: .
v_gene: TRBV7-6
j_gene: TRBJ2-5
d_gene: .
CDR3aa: CASSTIDRFQETQYF
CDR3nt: TGTGCCAGCAGCACGATAGACAGGTTCCAAGAGACCCAGTACTTC

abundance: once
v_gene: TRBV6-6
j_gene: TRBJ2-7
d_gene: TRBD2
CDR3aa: CASSSPGTSNYEQYF
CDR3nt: TGTGCCAGCAGTTCTCCGGGGACTAGCAACTACGAGCAGTACTTC

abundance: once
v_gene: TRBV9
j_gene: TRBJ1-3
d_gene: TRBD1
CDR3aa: CASSVEGADSGNTIYF
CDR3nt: TGTGCCAGCAGCGTTGAGGGGGCAGACTCTGGAAACACCATATATTTT

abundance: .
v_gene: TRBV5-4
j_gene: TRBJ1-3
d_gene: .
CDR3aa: CASSLDRVWGNTIYF
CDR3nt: TGTGCCAGCAGCTTGGACAGGGTTTGGGGAAACACCATATATTTT

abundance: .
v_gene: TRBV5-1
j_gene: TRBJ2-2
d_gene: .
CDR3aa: CASGLYSASNTGELFF
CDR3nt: TGCGCCAGCGGGCTTTACTCGGCCTCGAACACCGGGGAGCTGTTTTTT

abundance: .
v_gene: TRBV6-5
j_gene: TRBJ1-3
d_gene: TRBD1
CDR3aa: CASSYDRGSGNTIYF
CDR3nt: TGTGCCAGCAGTTACGACAGGGGAAGTGGAAACACCATATATTTT

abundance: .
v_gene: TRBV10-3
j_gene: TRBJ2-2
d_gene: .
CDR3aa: CAISAAETNTGELFF
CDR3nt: TGTGCCATCAGTGCAGCGGAGACGAACACCGGGGAGCTGTTTTTT

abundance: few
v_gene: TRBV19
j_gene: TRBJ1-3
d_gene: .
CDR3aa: CASSPRDAGNTIYF
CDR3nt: TGTGCCAGTAGTCCGCGGGACGCTGGAAACACCATATATTTT

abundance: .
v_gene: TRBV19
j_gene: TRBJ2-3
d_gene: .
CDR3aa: CASSIKARGTDTQYF
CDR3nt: TGTGCCAGTAGTATTAAGGCCAGGGGAACAGATACGCAGTATTTT

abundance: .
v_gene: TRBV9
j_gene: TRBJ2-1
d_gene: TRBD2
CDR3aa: CASSLSGSGNEQFF
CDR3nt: TGTGCCAGCAGCCTTAGCGGGAGTGGGAATGAGCAGTTCTTC

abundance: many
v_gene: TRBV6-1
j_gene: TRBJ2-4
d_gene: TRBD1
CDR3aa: CASSAEDTGGNIQYF
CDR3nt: TGTGCCAGCAGTGCCGAGGATACAGGGGGAAACATTCAGTACTTC

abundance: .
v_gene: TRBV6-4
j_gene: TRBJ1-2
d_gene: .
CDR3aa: CASSDSGTGDGYTF
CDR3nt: TGTGCCAGCAGTGACTCCGGGACGGGAGATGGCTACACCTTC

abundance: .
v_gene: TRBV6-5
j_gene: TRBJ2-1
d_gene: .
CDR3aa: CASSAPAGNEQFF
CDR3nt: TGTGCCAGCAGTGCCCCCGCGGGGAATGAGCAGTTCTTC

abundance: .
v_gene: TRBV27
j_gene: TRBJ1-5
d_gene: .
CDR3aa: CATRSQLGAGNQPQHF
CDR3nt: TGTGCCACCAGATCACAACTGGGGGCCGGCAATCAGCCCCAGCATTTT

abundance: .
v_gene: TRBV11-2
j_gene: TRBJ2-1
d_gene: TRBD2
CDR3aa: CASSLDSDSGHNNEQFF
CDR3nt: TGTGCCAGCAGCTTAGATTCAGATAGCGGGCATAACAATGAGCAGTTCTTC

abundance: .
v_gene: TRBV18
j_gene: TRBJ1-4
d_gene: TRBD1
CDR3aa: CASTRGRNEKLFF
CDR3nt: TGTGCCAGCACCAGGGGGCGTAATGAAAAACTGTTTTTT

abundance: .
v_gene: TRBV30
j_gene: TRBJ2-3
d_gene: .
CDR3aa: CASTRRDGTDTQYF
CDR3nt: TGTGCCTCCACTAGACGGGATGGCACAGATACGCAGTATTTT

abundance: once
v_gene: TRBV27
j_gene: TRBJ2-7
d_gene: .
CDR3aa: CASSFTARGYEQYF
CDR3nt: TGTGCCAGCAGTTTCACGGCCAGGGGCTACGAGCAGTACTTC

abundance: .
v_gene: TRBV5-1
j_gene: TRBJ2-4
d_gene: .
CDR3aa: CASSLGHQKALNIQYF
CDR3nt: TGCGCCAGCAGCTTGGGACACCAAAAGGCCTTAAACATTCAGTACTTC

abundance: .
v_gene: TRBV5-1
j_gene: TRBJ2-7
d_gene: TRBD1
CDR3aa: CASSLVGQGAYEQYF
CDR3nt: TGCGCCAGCAGCTTGGTAGGACAGGGGGCCTACGAGCAGTACTTC

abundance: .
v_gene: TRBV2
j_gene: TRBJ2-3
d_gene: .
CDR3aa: CASSSGSLQADTQYF
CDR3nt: TGTGCCAGCAGTTCCGGGTCCCTACAAGCAGATACGCAGTATTTT

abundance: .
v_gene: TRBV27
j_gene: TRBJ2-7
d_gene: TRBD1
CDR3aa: CASSFGTGWYEQYF
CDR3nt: TGTGCCAGCAGTTTCGGGACAGGGTGGTATGAGCAGTACTTC

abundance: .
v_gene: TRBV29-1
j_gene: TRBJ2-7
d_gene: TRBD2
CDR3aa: CSVRGGSSYEQYF
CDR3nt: TGCAGCGTCCGGGGGGGGAGCTCCTACGAGCAGTACTTC

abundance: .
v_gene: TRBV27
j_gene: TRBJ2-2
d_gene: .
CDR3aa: CASSPRLGLGTGELFF
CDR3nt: TGTGCCAGCAGTCCCCGACTAGGTTTGGGGACCGGGGAGCTGTTTTTT

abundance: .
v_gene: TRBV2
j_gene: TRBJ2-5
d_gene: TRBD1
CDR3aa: CASSDRDSQETQYF
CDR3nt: TGTGCCAGCAGTGACCGGGACAGCCAAGAGACCCAGTACTTC

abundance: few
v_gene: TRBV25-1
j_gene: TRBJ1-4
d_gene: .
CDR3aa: CASSVGGTTNEKLFF
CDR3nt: TGTGCCAGCAGTGTTGGAGGGACCACTAATGAAAAACTGTTTTTT

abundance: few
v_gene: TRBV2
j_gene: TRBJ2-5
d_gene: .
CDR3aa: CASSESIVARTTQYF
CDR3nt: TGTGCCAGCAGTGAGTCTATTGTCGCCCGAACGACCCAGTACTTC

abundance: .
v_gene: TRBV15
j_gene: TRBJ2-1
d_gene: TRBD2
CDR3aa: CATSPRSSGSPGVF
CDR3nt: TGTGCCACCAGCCCCCGTAGTAGCGGGAGCCCCGGGGTCTTC

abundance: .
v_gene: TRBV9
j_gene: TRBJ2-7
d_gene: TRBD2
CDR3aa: CASSVAGLASRFEQYF
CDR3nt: TGTGCCAGCAGCGTAGCAGGACTAGCCTCCAGGTTTGAGCAGTACTTC

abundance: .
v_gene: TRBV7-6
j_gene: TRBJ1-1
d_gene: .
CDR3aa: CASSKQSYTEAFF
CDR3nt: TGTGCCAGCAGTAAACAGAGTTACACTGAAGCTTTCTTT

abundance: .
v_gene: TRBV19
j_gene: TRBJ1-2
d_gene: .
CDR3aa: CASSFQGGYGYTF
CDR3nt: TGTGCCAGTAGCTTTCAGGGTGGCTATGGCTACACCTTC

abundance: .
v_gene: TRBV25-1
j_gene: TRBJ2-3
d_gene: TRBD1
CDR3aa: CASSGGQITDTQYF
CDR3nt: TGTGCCAGCAGTGGGGGACAGATCACAGATACGCAGTATTTT

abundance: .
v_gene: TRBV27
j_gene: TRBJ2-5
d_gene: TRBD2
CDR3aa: CASSSPLAGGQETQYF
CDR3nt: TGTGCCAGCAGTTCGCCGTTAGCGGGAGGGCAAGAGACCCAGTACTTC

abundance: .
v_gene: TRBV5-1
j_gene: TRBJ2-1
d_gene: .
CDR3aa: CASSLFVSLNEQFF
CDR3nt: TGCGCCAGCAGCTTGTTCGTATCCCTCAATGAGCAGTTCTTC

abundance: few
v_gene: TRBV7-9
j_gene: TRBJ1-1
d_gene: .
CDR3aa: CASSFDVGGVTEAFF
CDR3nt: TGTGCCAGCAGCTTTGACGTGGGAGGGGTGACTGAAGCTTTCTTT

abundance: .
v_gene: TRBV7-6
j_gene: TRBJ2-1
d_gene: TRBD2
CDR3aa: CASSFASGNRYNEQFF
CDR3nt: TGTGCCAGCAGCTTCGCTAGCGGTAACAGATACAATGAGCAGTTCTTC

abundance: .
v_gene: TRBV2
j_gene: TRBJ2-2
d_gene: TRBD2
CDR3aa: CASSERAGGGGELFF
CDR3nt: TGTGCCAGCAGTGAAAGGGCGGGAGGAGGCGGGGAGCTGTTTTTT

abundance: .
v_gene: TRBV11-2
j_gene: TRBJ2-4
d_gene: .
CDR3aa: CASSLVTDMYF
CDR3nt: TGTGCCAGCAGCTTAGTGACAGACATGTACTTC

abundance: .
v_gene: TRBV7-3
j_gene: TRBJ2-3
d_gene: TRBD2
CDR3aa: CASSPQTSGGRDTQYF
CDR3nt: TGTGCCAGCAGCCCCCAGACTAGCGGGGGGAGAGATACGCAGTATTTT

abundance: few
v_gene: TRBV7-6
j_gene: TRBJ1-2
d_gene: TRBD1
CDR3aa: CASRGQGSYGYTF
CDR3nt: TGTGCCAGCCGGGGACAGGGATCCTATGGCTACACCTTC

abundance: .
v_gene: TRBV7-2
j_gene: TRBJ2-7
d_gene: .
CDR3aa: CASSPGRDSPYEQYF
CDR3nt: TGTGCCAGCAGCCCTGGGCGGGACAGCCCCTACGAGCAGTACTTC

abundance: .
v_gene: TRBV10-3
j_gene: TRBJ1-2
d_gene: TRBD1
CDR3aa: CAISEIDRGTYGYTF
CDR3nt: TGTGCCATCAGTGAAATAGACAGGGGCACCTATGGCTACACCTTC

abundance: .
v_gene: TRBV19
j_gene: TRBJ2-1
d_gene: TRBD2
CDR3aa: CASSRLALEQFF
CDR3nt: TGTGCCAGTAGTAGACTAGCTCTTGAGCAGTTCTTC

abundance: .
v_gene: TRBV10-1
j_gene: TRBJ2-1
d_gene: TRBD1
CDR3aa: CASSPTGWGGEQFF
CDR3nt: TGCGCCAGCAGTCCGACAGGGTGGGGCGGTGAGCAGTTCTTC

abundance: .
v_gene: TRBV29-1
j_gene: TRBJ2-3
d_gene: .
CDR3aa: CSVVLDTTYHTDTQYF
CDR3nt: TGCAGCGTTGTTTTAGACACGACCTACCACACAGATACGCAGTATTTT

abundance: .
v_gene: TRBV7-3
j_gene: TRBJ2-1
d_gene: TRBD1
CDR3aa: CASSLFQTGMNEQFF
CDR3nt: TGTGCCAGCAGCTTATTCCAGACAGGGATGAATGAGCAGTTCTTC

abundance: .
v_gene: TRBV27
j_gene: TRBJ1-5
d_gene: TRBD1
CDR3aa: CASRLTGKILGTQPQHF
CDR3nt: TGTGCCAGCAGGTTGACAGGGAAAATTCTAGGTACTCAGCCCCAGCATTTT